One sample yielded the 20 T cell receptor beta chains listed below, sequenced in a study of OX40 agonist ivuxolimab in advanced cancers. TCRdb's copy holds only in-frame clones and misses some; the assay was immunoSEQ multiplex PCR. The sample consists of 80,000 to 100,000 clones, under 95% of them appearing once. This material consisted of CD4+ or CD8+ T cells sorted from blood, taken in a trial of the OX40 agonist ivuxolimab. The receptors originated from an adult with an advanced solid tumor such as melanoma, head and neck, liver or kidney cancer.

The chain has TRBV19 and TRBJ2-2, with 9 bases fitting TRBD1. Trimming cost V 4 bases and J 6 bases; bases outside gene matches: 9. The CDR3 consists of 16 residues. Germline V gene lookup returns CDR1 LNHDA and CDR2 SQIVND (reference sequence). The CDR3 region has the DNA TGTGCCAGTAGTACCCACAGGGGGCCCCTCCCCGGGGAGCTGTTTTTT. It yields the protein CASSTHRGPLPGELFF.

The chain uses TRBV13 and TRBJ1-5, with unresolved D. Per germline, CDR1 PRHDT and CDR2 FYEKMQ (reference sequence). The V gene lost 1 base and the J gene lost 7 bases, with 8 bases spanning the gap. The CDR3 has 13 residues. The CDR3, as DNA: TGTGCCAGCAGCTTAGAAGGGAGGCAGCCCCAGCATTTT. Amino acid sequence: CASSLEGRQPQHF.

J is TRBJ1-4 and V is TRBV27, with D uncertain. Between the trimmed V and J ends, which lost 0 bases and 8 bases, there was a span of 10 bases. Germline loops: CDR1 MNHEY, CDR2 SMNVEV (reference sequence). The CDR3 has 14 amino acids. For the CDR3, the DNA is TGTGCCAGCAGTTTATCGATGGAGGGAGAAAAACTGTTTTTT. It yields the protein CASSLSMEGEKLFF. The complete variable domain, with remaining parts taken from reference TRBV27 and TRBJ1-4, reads EAQVTQNPRYLITVTGKKLTVTCSQNMNHEYMSWYRQDPGLGLRQIYYSMNVEVTDKGDVPEGYKVSRKEKRNFPLILESPSPNQTSLYFCASSLSMEGEKLFFGSGTQLSVL.

The CDR3 DNA is TGTGCCAGCAGCTTGGGTACAGGGTTAGGAACCTACGAGCAGTACTTC. This sequence encodes CASSLGTGLGTYEQYF. V usage is TRBV5-6 and J usage is TRBJ2-7; possible D gene TRBD1, 6 bases. Germline V gives CDR1 SGHDT, CDR2 YYEEEE. Trimming shortened V by 0 bases and J by 2 bases, and 15 bases separated the two germline ends. CDR3 length equals 16 residues.

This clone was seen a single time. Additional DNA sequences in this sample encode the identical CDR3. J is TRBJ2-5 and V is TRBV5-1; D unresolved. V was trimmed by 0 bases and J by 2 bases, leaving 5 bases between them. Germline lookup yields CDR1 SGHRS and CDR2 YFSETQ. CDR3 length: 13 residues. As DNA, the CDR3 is TGCGCCAGCAGCTTGGGAGGTCAAGAGACCCAGTACTTC. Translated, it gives CASSLGGQETQYF.

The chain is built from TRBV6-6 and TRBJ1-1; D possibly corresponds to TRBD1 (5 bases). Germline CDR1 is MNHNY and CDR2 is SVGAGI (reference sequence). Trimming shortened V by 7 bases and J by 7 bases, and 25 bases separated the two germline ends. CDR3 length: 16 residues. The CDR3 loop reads CASTQSVGPAKHEAFF. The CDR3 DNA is TGTGCCAGCACCCAATCCGTGGGGCCAGCTAAGCATGAAGCTTTCTTT.

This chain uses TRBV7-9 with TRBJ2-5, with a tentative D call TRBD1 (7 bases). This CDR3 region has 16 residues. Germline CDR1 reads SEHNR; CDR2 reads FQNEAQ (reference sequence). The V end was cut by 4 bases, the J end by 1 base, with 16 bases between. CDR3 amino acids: CASSSSRQGGQETQYF. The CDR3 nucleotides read TGTGCCAGCAGCTCATCCAGGCAGGGGGGCCAAGAGACCCAGTACTTC.

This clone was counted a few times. CDR3 DNA sequence: TGCGCCAGCAGCCCTGGTGGGGAGCTAGCCTACGAGCAGTACTTC. Translated: CASSPGGELAYEQYF. The chain links TRBV5-1 to TRBJ2-7, with D possibly being TRBD2 (5 bases). The V end was cut by 4 bases, the J end by 2 bases, with 16 bases between. The CDR3 consists of 15 residues. Germline V gene sequence: CDR1 SGHRS, CDR2 YFSETQ.

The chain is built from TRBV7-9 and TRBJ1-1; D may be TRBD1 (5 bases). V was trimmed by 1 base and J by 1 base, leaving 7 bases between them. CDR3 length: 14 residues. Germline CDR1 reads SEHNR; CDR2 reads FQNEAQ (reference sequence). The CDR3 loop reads CASSLVGGNTEAFF. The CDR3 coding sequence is TGTGCCAGCAGCTTAGTTGGGGGGAACACTGAAGCTTTCTTT.

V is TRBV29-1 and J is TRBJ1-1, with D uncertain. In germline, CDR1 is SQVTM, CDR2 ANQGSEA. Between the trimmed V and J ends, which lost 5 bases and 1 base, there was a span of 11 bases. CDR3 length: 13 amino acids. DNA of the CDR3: TGCAGCGTTTTACCCACGACGAACACTGAAGCTTTCTTT. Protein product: CSVLPTTNTEAFF.

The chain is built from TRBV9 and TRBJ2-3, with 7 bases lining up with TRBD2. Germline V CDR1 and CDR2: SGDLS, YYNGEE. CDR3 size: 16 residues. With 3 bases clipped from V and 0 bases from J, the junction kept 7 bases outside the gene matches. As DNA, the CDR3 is TGTGCCAGCAGCGGGTGGGAGGGTTCTAGCACAGATACGCAGTATTTT. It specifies CASSGWEGSSTDTQYF.

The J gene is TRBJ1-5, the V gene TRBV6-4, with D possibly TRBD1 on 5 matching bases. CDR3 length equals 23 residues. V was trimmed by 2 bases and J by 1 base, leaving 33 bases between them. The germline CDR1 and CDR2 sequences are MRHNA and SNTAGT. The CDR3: CASSDVNFDRRPSSWLSNQPQHF. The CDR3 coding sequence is TGTGCCAGCAGTGACGTAAACTTTGACAGACGACCTTCTAGTTGGTTGAGCAATCAGCCCCAGCATTTT.

The CDR3 DNA sequence: TGTGCCAGCAGCTTAGATTGGGGGTCAGATGAAAAACTGTTTTTT. This encodes CASSLDWGSDEKLFF. The rearrangement uses TRBV7-6 and TRBJ1-4; maybe TRBD1 (5 bases). This CDR3 contains 15 residues. Trimming shortened V by 1 base and J by 6 bases, and 12 bases separated the two germline ends. Germline CDR1 reads SGHVS; CDR2 reads FNYEAQ.

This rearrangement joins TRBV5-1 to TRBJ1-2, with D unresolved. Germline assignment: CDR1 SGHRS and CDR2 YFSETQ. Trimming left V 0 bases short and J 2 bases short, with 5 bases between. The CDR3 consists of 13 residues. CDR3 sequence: CASSLGRNYGYTF. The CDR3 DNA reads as TGCGCCAGCAGCTTGGGACGGAACTATGGCTACACCTTC.

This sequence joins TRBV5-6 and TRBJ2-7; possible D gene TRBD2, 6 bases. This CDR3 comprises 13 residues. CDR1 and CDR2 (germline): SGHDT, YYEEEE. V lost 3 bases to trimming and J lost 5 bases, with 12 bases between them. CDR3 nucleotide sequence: TGTGCCAGCAGCTATGAGGGAGGAAACGAGCAGTACTTC. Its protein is CASSYEGGNEQYF.

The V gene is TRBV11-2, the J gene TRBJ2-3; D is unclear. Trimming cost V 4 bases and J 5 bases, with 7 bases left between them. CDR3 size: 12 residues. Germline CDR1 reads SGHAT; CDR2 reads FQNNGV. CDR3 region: CASSSSGDTQYF. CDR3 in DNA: TGTGCCAGCAGCTCTAGTGGAGATACGCAGTATTTT.

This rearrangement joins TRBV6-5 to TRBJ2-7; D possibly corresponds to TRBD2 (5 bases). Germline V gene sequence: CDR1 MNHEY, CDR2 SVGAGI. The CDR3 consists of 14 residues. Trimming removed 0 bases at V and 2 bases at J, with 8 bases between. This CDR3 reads CASSYSPRAYEQYF. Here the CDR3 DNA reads TGTGCCAGCAGTTACTCGCCGCGGGCCTACGAGCAGTACTTC.

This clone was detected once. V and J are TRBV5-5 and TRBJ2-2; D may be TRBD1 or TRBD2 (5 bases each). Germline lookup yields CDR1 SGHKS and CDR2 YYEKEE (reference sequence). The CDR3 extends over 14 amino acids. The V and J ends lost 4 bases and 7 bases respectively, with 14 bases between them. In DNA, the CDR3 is TGTGCCAGCAGCCCGGACGTGGGGGTCGGGGAGCTGTTTTTT. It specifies CASSPDVGVGELFF.

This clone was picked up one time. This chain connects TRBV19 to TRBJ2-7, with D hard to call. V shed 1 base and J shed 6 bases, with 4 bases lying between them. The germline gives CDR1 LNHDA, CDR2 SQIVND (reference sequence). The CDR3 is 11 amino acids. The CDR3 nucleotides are TGTGCCAGTAGTATAGGGGCCGAGCAGTACTTC. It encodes CASSIGAEQYF.

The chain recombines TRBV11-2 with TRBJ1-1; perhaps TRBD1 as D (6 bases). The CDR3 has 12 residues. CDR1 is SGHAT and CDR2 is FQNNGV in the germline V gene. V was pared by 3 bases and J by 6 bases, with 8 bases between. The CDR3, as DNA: TGTGCCAGCAGCTTCGGACAGCCTGAAGCTTTCTTT. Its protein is CASSFGQPEAFF.